The next 6 T cell receptor beta chains were all read from a single sample in a study of blood T cells in healthy people across ages. A second PCR, run for about 7 to 11 cycles, used a sample-barcoded 5' primer plus a J-beta primer mix. In TCRdb, the 5' RACE reads were re-called with MiXCR into one record per CDR3 protein. The sample has about 830,000 distinct CDR3 sequences; roughly 64% are singletons. The sequenced sample was blood. These receptors were taken from a man aged 25-45 years in good health.

The V gene is TRBV10-3, the J gene TRBJ2-7; D is ambiguous. The CDR3 is 12 amino acids. The V gene lost 10 bases and the J gene lost 0 bases, with 10 bases spanning the gap. Germline assignment: CDR1 ENHRY and CDR2 SYGVKD. Written as DNA, the CDR3 is TGTGCCACCCAAAGGACCTCCTACGAGCAGTACTTC. As protein: CATQRTSYEQYF.

The chain recombines TRBV7-9 with TRBJ1-2; D unresolved. CDR1 and CDR2 from the germline V gene are SEHNR and FQNEAQ (reference sequence). There are 14 residues in the CDR3. Trimming removed 8 bases from V and 0 bases from J, with 13 bases in between. CDR3 loop: CASEYALANYGYTF. CDR3 sequence (DNA): TGTGCCAGCGAATATGCATTAGCTAACTATGGCTACACCTTC. The variable domain in full, completed from reference TRBV7-9 and TRBJ1-2, reads DTGVSQNPRHKITKRGQNVTFRCDPISEHNRLYWYRQTLGQGPEFLTYFQNEAQLEKSRLLSDRFSAERPKGSFSTLEIQRTEQGDSAMYLCASEYALANYGYTFGSGTRLTVV.

V is TRBV30 and J is TRBJ1-1, with D possibly TRBD1 on 6 matching bases. V gave up 3 bases and J gave up 8 bases, with 10 bases separating them. The CDR3 is made up of 11 amino acids. Germline V gives CDR1 GTSNPN, CDR2 SVGIG (reference sequence). DNA for the CDR3: TGTGCCTGGAGGGTACAGGGCGAAGCTTTCTTT. This gives the protein CAWRVQGEAFF.

The CDR3 reads CASSLTTVSLHF. CDR3 DNA sequence: TGTGCCAGCAGCTTAACTACAGTATCCCTCCACTTT. J is TRBJ1-6 and V is TRBV7-2; D is unclear. The V gene lost 2 bases and the J gene lost 14 bases, with 10 bases spanning the gap. The germline V gene has CDR1 SGHTA and CDR2 FQGNSA. This CDR3 region has 12 residues.

The J gene is TRBJ1-1, the V gene TRBV7-9; 7 nucleotides match TRBD1. The CDR3 covers 17 residues. Germline trimming cut 5 bases from V and 0 bases from J; bases unmatched to any gene: 12. CDR1 is SEHNR and CDR2 is FQNEAQ in the germline V gene (reference sequence). CDR3 in DNA: TGTGCCAGCAGCCCCGGGACAGACTCAAGTTTGAACACTGAAGCTTTCTTT. Translated, it gives CASSPGTDSSLNTEAFF. The variable domain in full, completed from reference TRBV7-9 and TRBJ1-1, reads DTGVSQNPRHKITKRGQNVTFRCDPISEHNRLYWYRQTLGQGPEFLTYFQNEAQLEKSRLLSDRFSAERPKGSFSTLEIQRTEQGDSAMYLCASSPGTDSSLNTEAFFGQGTRLTVV.

The table lists this clonotype with a few counts. The chain carries TRBV27 and TRBJ2-7; possible D gene TRBD2, 6 bases. This CDR3 comprises 14 residues. Per germline, CDR1 MNHEY and CDR2 SMNVEV (reference sequence). V was trimmed by 2 bases and J by 1 base, leaving 9 bases between them. CDR3 bases: TGTGCCAGCAGTTTAGAACGGGAGTCCTACGAGCAGTACTTC. Translating it yields CASSLERESYEQYF.